Presented here are 19 T cell receptor beta chains from one specimen sequenced in a study of shared clonotypes between healthy human individuals. Libraries were prepared by immunoSEQ multiplex PCR; TCRdb keeps only in-frame clonotypes and omits some of them. The data contain fewer than 500,000 clones, 60% to 80% of them singletons. Source material: PBMCs. These receptors all come from a woman aged 40 to 50 in good health. Some clones in this sample may be carry-over from other donors' samples.

The rearrangement joins TRBV11-2 to TRBJ1-2; maybe TRBD1 (6 bases). The CDR3 is made up of 12 amino acids. Trimming removed 5 bases at V and 6 bases at J, with 10 bases between. The germline V gene has CDR1 SGHAT and CDR2 FQNNGV. The CDR3 DNA is TGTGCCAGCAGCGCCCGACAGGATGGCTACACCTTC. This encodes CASSARQDGYTF.

The chain recombines TRBV19 with TRBJ1-2; 7 bases align to TRBD1. With V trimmed by 6 bases and J by 7 bases, 8 bases remained unmatched. CDR1 LNHDA and CDR2 SQIVND come from the germline V gene (reference sequence). CDR3 length equals 13 residues. CDR3 bases: TGTGCCAGTAGGGGACAGTCGACGGTTGGCTACACCTTC. This codes for CASRGQSTVGYTF.

The CDR3, as DNA: TGTGCCAGCACTAAGTATGCCCTAGGCGAGCAGTACTTC. It translates to CASTKYALGEQYF. The J gene is TRBJ2-7, the V gene TRBV2; D call uncertain. Germline CDR1 and CDR2: SNHLY and FYNNEI. CDR3 length equals 13 residues. Trimming left V 7 bases short and J 6 bases short, with 16 bases between.

CDR3 sequence reads: CASSHGDSGANVLTF. In DNA, the CDR3 is TGCGCCAGCAGCCACGGAGACTCTGGGGCCAACGTCCTGACTTTC. J is TRBJ2-6 and V is TRBV5-1; D remains unclear. Per germline, CDR1 SGHRS and CDR2 YFSETQ. The CDR3 spans 15 residues. V dropped 4 bases and J dropped 0 bases, with 8 bases sitting between them.

The rearrangement uses TRBV7-9 and TRBJ2-1, with a possible D match to TRBD1 (7 bases). V dropped 11 bases and J dropped 1 base, with 27 bases sitting between them. CDR1 is SEHNR and CDR2 is FQNEAQ in the germline V gene (reference sequence). This CDR3 is built from 18 residues. The CDR3 loop is CALLSKPGGSQSYNEQFF. The DNA of the CDR3 is TGTGCCCTTCTTTCCAAACCAGGGGGGAGCCAATCCTACAATGAGCAGTTCTTC.

The sample holds one count of this clone. This chain uses TRBV11-2 with TRBJ1-1; D is unresolved. Trimming shortened V by 0 bases and J by 8 bases, and 13 bases separated the two germline ends. The CDR3 extends over 14 amino acids. CDR1 SGHAT and CDR2 FQNNGV come from the germline V gene. The CDR3 DNA is TGTGCCAGCAGCTTAGATCGGCTCGTTCGGGAAGCTTTCTTT. It codes for CASSLDRLVREAFF.

This clone occurred once. In DNA form, the CDR3 reads TGCGCCAGCAGCTTTGAAAACCCGGGGGAGACTGAAGCTTTCTTT. It codes for CASSFENPGETEAFF. The chain links TRBV5-1 to TRBJ1-1; a weak D match, TRBD1 (5 bases). The CDR3 consists of 15 residues. The germline CDR1 and CDR2 sequences are SGHRS and YFSETQ. V dropped 2 bases and J dropped 5 bases, with 16 bases sitting between them. The full variable domain, in which reference TRBV5-1 and TRBJ1-1 provide the parts outside the CDR3, is KAGVTQTPRYLIKTRGQQVTLSCSPISGHRSVSWYQQTPGQGLQFLFEYFSETQRNKGNFPGRFSGRQFSNSRSEMNVSTLELGDSALYLCASSFENPGETEAFFGQGTRLTVV.

The chain employs TRBV19 and TRBJ2-2; D is unclear. This CDR3 contains 14 residues. The germline gives CDR1 LNHDA, CDR2 SQIVND (reference sequence). Deletions cut 3 bases from V and 5 bases from J, with 10 bases between. The CDR3 reads CASSISLGTGELFF. Written as DNA, the CDR3 is TGTGCCAGTAGTATTAGTCTAGGGACCGGGGAGCTGTTTTTT. Filled out from reference TRBV19 and TRBJ2-2, the complete variable domain reads DGGITQSPKYLFRKEGQNVTLSCEQNLNHDAMYWYRQDPGQGLRLIYYSQIVNDFQKGDIAEGYSVSREKKESFPLTVTSAQKNPTAFYLCASSISLGTGELFFGEGSRLTVL.

The V and J genes are TRBV5-1 and TRBJ2-7; D is possibly TRBD1 or TRBD2 (6 bases each). V gave up 4 bases and J gave up 7 bases, with 30 bases separating them. CDR1 and CDR2 (germline): SGHRS, YFSETQ. The CDR3 runs to 18 residues. The CDR3 DNA reads TGCGCCAGCAGCGACGGGACACGGGTTGATGGGGGGTTAGATGAGCAGTACTTC. Its protein is CASSDGTRVDGGLDEQYF.

The chain is built from TRBV7-8 and TRBJ2-3; 10 positions agree with TRBD2. The germline V gene encodes CDR1 SGHVS and CDR2 FQNEAQ. After removal of 5 bases from V and 2 bases from J, the junction contained 4 bases not matched to a gene. CDR3 length: 15 residues. This chain's CDR3 is CASSRTSGTTDTQYF. DNA of the CDR3: TGTGCCAGCAGCAGGACTAGCGGAACCACAGATACGCAGTATTTT.

V usage is TRBV2 and J usage is TRBJ2-5; D not resolved. CDR3 length: 12 amino acids. The ends were cut back, 10 bases at V and 5 bases at J, with 14 bases in the middle. Per the germline V gene, CDR1 is SNHLY and CDR2 is FYNNEI. CDR3 in DNA: TGTGCCACCCAAGACTTGGAGGAGACCCAGTACTTC. Its protein is CATQDLEETQYF.

This clone was counted at least ten times. This chain connects TRBV28 to TRBJ2-7; TRBD1 agrees at 7 bases. CDR1 and CDR2 (germline): MDHEN, SYDVKM. J gave up 3 bases and V 5 bases, and 4 bases lay outside the gene matches. The CDR3 is 13 residues long. The CDR3 spells CASSGGQFYEQYF. DNA of the CDR3: TGTGCCAGCAGTGGGGGACAGTTCTACGAGCAGTACTTC.

CDR3 region: CASSSLRQIAGGRGLDEQFF. The CDR3 nucleotides are TGTGCCAGCAGCTCCCTCCGTCAAATAGCGGGAGGGCGAGGTTTAGATGAGCAGTTCTTC. The J gene is TRBJ2-1, the V gene TRBV7-3; TRBD2 matches at 11 bases. From germline, CDR1 is SGHTA and CDR2 FQGTGA. The CDR3 consists of 20 residues. Germline trimming cut 4 bases from V and 8 bases from J; bases unmatched to any gene: 22.

The V gene is TRBV5-1, the J gene TRBJ2-3, with D possibly being TRBD2 (5 bases). Trimming took off 3 bases at V and 2 bases at J, with 10 bases between the two ends. Germline CDR1 and CDR2: SGHRS and YFSETQ. The CDR3 runs 14 residues. CDR3 nucleotide sequence: TGCGCCAGCAGCTCCGGAGGTCTCACAGATACGCAGTATTTT. Amino acid sequence: CASSSGGLTDTQYF.

The chain is built from TRBV7-8 and TRBJ1-4; D remains unclear. The CDR3 covers 13 residues. V lost 3 bases and J 3 bases, leaving 5 bases between the germline ends. The germline V gene has CDR1 SGHVS and CDR2 FQNEAQ. DNA for the CDR3: TGTGCCAGCAGCTTCCAGCCTAATGAAAAACTGTTTTTT. Protein: CASSFQPNEKLFF.

V usage is TRBV15 and J usage is TRBJ1-4; D unclear. V was shortened by 7 bases and J by 8 bases, with 20 bases between the two germline ends. The germline V gene encodes CDR1 LNHNV and CDR2 YYDKDF (reference sequence). CDR3 size: 15 residues. Written as DNA, the CDR3 is TGTGCCACCACCGAGCACCGGGCCTCGGGAGAAAAACTGTTTTTT. It is translated as CATTEHRASGEKLFF.

CDR3 DNA sequence: TGTGCCAGCAGCTTAGGGGCTAGCGGGATCTACGAGCAGTACTTC. It is translated as CASSLGASGIYEQYF. The chain carries TRBV7-9 and TRBJ2-7; the match to TRBD2 covers 9 bases. The germline CDR1 and CDR2 sequences are SEHNR and FQNEAQ (reference sequence). The CDR3 has 15 residues. With V trimmed by 1 base and J by 3 bases, 4 bases remained unmatched.

The V call is TRBV11-2, the J call TRBJ2-3; 11 positions agree with TRBD2. The CDR3 is 16 residues long. From germline, CDR1 is SGHAT and CDR2 FQNNGV. V was pared by 5 bases and J by 4 bases, with 8 bases of the junction left unmatched. The CDR3 here is CASSKTSGSVADTQYF. In DNA, the CDR3 is TGTGCCAGCAGCAAAACTAGCGGGAGTGTTGCAGATACGCAGTATTTT.

This clone has a handful of counts. Different DNA sequences within this sample yield the same CDR3. The chain employs TRBV30 and TRBJ1-1, with a weak D call TRBD1 (6 bases). CDR3 length: 16 amino acids. Germline V gene sequence: CDR1 GTSNPN, CDR2 SVGIG (reference sequence). Trimming stripped 3 bases from V and 2 bases from J, with 19 bases between. The CDR3 nucleotides are TGTGCCTGGAGAGCCTTAGACAGGAACGAAAACACTGAAGCTTTCTTT. Translated, it gives CAWRALDRNENTEAFF.